A selection of T cell receptor beta chains follows, all from one sample in a study of Ad26.COV2.S vaccination and SARS-CoV-2 variants. Clones were sequenced by immunoSEQ multiplex PCR, and TCRdb holds only the in-frame ones, with some missing. This sample carries about 350,000 clones, roughly 84% of them seen once, and the ten largest clones take 2.5% to 3.5%. This specimen consisted of peripheral blood, obtained in a trial of Ad26.COV2.S vaccine versus placebo. These receptors all stem from a person between 18 and 65 years old who received the Ad26.COV2.S COVID-19 vaccine or a placebo. Both conserved end residues are part of each CDR3. The D gene is left open where the match is weak. Size is omitted from some rows. Given values are once, few, many or a class for expanded clones.

v_gene	j_gene	d_gene	abundance	CDR3aa	CDR3nt
TRBV4-3	TRBJ2-1	.	.	CASSPSDPYNEQFF	TGCGCCAGCAGCCCCTCCGACCCATACAATGAGCAGTTCTTC
TRBV20-1	TRBJ1-2	.	once	CSASRAAFYGYTF	TGCAGTGCTAGTCGGGCAGCTTTTTATGGCTACACCTTC
TRBV7-9	TRBJ2-1	.	.	CASSLSGDNEQFF	TGTGCCAGCAGCCTTAGCGGCGACAATGAGCAGTTCTTC
TRBV11-2	TRBJ2-7	.	.	CASSLGSWQSYEQYF	TGTGCCAGCAGCTTAGGATCGTGGCAGTCCTACGAGCAGTACTTC
TRBV11-2	TRBJ1-3	.	few	CASSLVGASGNTIYF	TGTGCCAGCAGCTTAGTAGGGGCCTCTGGAAACACCATATATTTT
TRBV2	TRBJ2-1	.	.	CASSEGGIEQFF	TGTGCCAGCAGTGAAGGAGGGATTGAGCAGTTCTTC
TRBV2	TRBJ1-2	.	.	CASSVVRDLDYGYTF	TGTGCCAGCAGTGTAGTAAGGGATCTCGACTATGGCTACACCTTC
TRBV15	TRBJ1-5	.	few	CATSREDEESNQPQHF	TGTGCCACCAGCAGAGAAGACGAGGAAAGCAATCAGCCCCAGCATTTT
TRBV2	TRBJ2-7	.	.	CASSGAANYEQYF	TGTGCCAGCAGTGGGGCAGCTAACTACGAGCAGTACTTC
TRBV19	TRBJ1-1	.	.	CASSIEAMNTEAFF	TGTGCCAGTAGTATTGAGGCCATGAACACTGAAGCTTTCTTT
TRBV3-1/TRBV3-2	TRBJ1-2	.	.	CASSQDRNNYGYTF	TGTGCCAGCAGCCAAGATCGGAATAACTATGGCTACACCTTC
TRBV5-1	TRBJ2-7	.	.	CASFERPSSYEQYF	TGCGCCAGCTTCGAGCGTCCCAGCTCCTACGAGCAGTACTTC
TRBV18	TRBJ1-1	TRBD1	.	CASSPRGTGEMGTEAFF	TGTGCCAGCTCACCAAGGGGGACAGGGGAAATGGGCACTGAAGCTTTCTTT
TRBV5-6	TRBJ1-2	.	.	CASSLATPSGGYTF	TGTGCCAGCAGCTTGGCTACTCCATCTGGTGGCTACACCTTC
TRBV3-1/TRBV3-2	TRBJ2-5	TRBD2	few	CASSQDDLAASGGETQYF	TGTGCCAGCAGCCAAGATGATCTGGCGGCTAGCGGGGGGGAGACCCAGTACTTC
TRBV5-7	TRBJ1-1	.	.	CASSQHPKNTEAFF	TGTGCCAGCAGTCAACACCCGAAGAACACTGAAGCTTTCTTT
TRBV2	TRBJ2-5	.	.	CASRTDQETQYF	TGTGCCAGTAGGACAGATCAAGAGACCCAGTACTTC
TRBV11-2	TRBJ2-7	TRBD1	.	CASDEGAHSYEQYF	TGTGCCAGCGATGAGGGGGCTCACTCCTACGAGCAGTACTTC
TRBV2	TRBJ2-2	.	.	CASSELGGQLTGELFF	TGTGCCAGCAGTGAATTGGGGGGACAGCTCACCGGGGAGCTGTTTTTT
TRBV7-6	TRBJ2-3	.	.	CASSPTPHGGGTDTQYF	TGTGCCAGCAGCCCAACCCCGCACGGGGGAGGCACAGATACGCAGTATTTT
TRBV2	TRBJ2-2	TRBD2	.	CASRGTSGSPGELFF	TGTGCCAGCAGGGGAACTAGCGGGAGTCCCGGGGAGCTGTTTTTT
TRBV29-1	TRBJ2-3	.	.	CSVRTTDTQYF	TGCAGCGTCCGAACCACAGATACGCAGTATTTT
TRBV6-2/TRBV6-3	TRBJ2-7	TRBD2	.	CASSYSGGTYEQYF	TGTGCCAGCAGTTACAGCGGGGGAACCTACGAGCAGTACTTC
TRBV6-6	TRBJ2-2	.	.	CASSSVAGRGELFF	TGTGCCAGCAGTTCCGTGGCGGGAAGGGGGGAGCTGTTTTTT
TRBV11-2	TRBJ2-3	TRBD1	.	CASSLSSGGADTQYF	TGTGCCAGCAGCTTATCGTCAGGGGGCGCGGATACGCAGTATTTT
TRBV2	TRBJ2-2	TRBD1	.	CASSIDRDRHTGELFF	TGTGCCAGCAGTATCGACAGGGACCGACACACCGGGGAGCTGTTTTTT
TRBV6-5	TRBJ2-5	TRBD2	.	CASSYSVSPGGTQYF	TGTGCCAGCAGTTACTCGGTCAGCCCGGGGGGGACCCAGTACTTC
TRBV6-2/TRBV6-3	TRBJ2-5	.	.	CASSYENRVKETQYF	TGTGCCAGCAGTTACGAGAACAGGGTGAAAGAGACCCAGTACTTC
TRBV9	TRBJ2-5	TRBD2	.	CASSVDPGRETQYF	TGTGCCAGCAGCGTAGACCCCGGGAGGGAGACCCAGTACTTC
TRBV5-5	TRBJ1-1	.	.	CASSLVALSTEAFF	TGTGCCAGCAGCTTGGTCGCTTTGAGCACTGAAGCTTTCTTT
TRBV19	TRBJ2-3	TRBD2	.	CASKVMAAGGKRDTQYF	TGTGCCAGTAAGGTGATGGCGGCGGGAGGGAAGAGAGATACGCAGTATTTT
TRBV5-1	TRBJ2-2	TRBD1	.	CASSSTGVGELFF	TGCGCCAGCAGTTCGACAGGGGTCGGGGAGCTGTTTTTT
TRBV10-1	TRBJ2-3	TRBD2	.	CASSEPLAGGLHF	TGCGCCAGCAGTGAGCCGCTAGCGGGGGGCCTCCATTTT
TRBV9	TRBJ2-3	TRBD1	.	CASSVTTGDADTQYF	TGTGCCAGCAGCGTCACAACAGGGGATGCAGATACGCAGTATTTT
TRBV30	TRBJ2-6	.	.	CAGLTDSGANVLTF	TGTGCCGGCCTGACAGACTCTGGGGCCAACGTCCTGACTTTC